The 23 T cell receptor beta chains listed next were all sequenced from one sample in a study of cytomegalovirus exposure and HLA in healthy donors. Researchers ran the PCR with 60 Vbeta and 13 Jbeta primers. Sequencing was performed with immunoSEQ multiplex PCR; in TCRdb, only in-frame clones are kept and a portion is missing. The table has under 150,000 clones, roughly 80% seen once; the top ten hold about 2%. The sequenced sample was PBMCs. These receptors were obtained from a man between 18 and 35 years old in good health and CMV-seronegative.

The count of this clone is one. This chain uses TRBV5-5 with TRBJ1-3; D gene uncertain. V shed 0 bases and J shed 2 bases, with 3 bases lying between them. This CDR3 spans 13 amino acids. Germline V gene data show CDR1 as SGHKS and CDR2 as YYEKEE (reference sequence). CDR3 sequence (DNA): TGTGCCAGCAGCTTGGGCGCTGGAAACACCATATATTTT. Its protein is CASSLGAGNTIYF.

CDR3 sequence: CASITGGEADTQYF. The CDR3 DNA reads as TGTGCCAGCATTACAGGGGGGGAGGCAGATACGCAGTATTTT. The V call is TRBV9, the J call TRBJ2-3; TRBD1 is a possible D gene (8 bases). Germline assignment: CDR1 SGDLS and CDR2 YYNGEE. V was clipped by 6 bases and J by 4 bases, with 15 bases between them. This CDR3 has 14 residues.

V usage is TRBV28 and J usage is TRBJ1-5; 8 bases line up with TRBD1. Germline loops: CDR1 MDHEN, CDR2 SYDVKM. With 8 bases clipped from V and 0 bases from J, the junction kept 12 bases outside the gene matches. There are 17 residues in the CDR3. CDR3 sequence: CASHTFGTGYSNQPQHF. CDR3 sequence (DNA): TGTGCCAGCCATACATTTGGGACAGGATATAGCAATCAGCCCCAGCATTTT. Together with reference TRBV28 and TRBJ1-5, the CDR3 gives the full variable domain: DVKVTQSSRYLVKRTGEKVFLECVQDMDHENMFWYRQDPGLGLRLIYFSYDVKMKEKGDIPEGYSVSREKKERFSLILESASTNQTSMYLCASHTFGTGYSNQPQHFGDGTRLSIL.

The chain carries TRBV9 and TRBJ2-5, with D perhaps matching TRBD2 (6 bases). Trimming cost V 3 bases and J 0 bases, with 9 bases left between them. The CDR3 is 14 residues long. Germline V lookup: CDR1 SGDLS, CDR2 YYNGEE. The CDR3 loop reads CASSAGTYQETQYF. The CDR3, as DNA: TGTGCCAGCAGCGCCGGGACTTACCAAGAGACCCAGTACTTC.

The chain employs TRBV29-1 and TRBJ1-2, with D possibly TRBD1 on 5 matching bases. The CDR3 is made up of 19 amino acids. V was pared by 7 bases and J by 4 bases, with 34 bases between. Germline lookup yields CDR1 SQVTM and CDR2 ANQGSEA. For the CDR3, the DNA is TGCAGCGCTCTCCCCACCCCCTCAGGTCGCCGCGGGGACCTCTATGGCTACACCTTC. Amino acid sequence: CSALPTPSGRRGDLYGYTF.

The rearrangement links TRBV7-2 to TRBJ2-7; maybe TRBD1 (5 bases). CDR1 is SGHTA and CDR2 is FQGNSA in the germline V gene. The CDR3 loop spans 14 amino acids. With 4 bases removed from V and 2 bases from J, the gap between germline ends came to 12 bases. This CDR3 is CASSWVAGPYEQYF. DNA of the CDR3: TGTGCCAGCAGCTGGGTGGCAGGGCCCTACGAGCAGTACTTC.

The gene calls are TRBV27 and TRBJ2-2; unclear D gene. CDR3 length: 12 residues. In germline, CDR1 is MNHEY, CDR2 SMNVEV (reference sequence). Trimming took off 8 bases at V and 7 bases at J, with 11 bases between the two ends. CDR3 bases: TGTGCCAGCTCTCGGTCCGTCGGGGAGCTGTTTTTT. This codes for CASSRSVGELFF.

This chain joins TRBV6-5 and TRBJ2-2; D may be TRBD2 (5 bases). The CDR3 sequence is 15 residues long. Trimming cost V 2 bases and J 0 bases, with 7 bases left between them. CDR1 is MNHEY, CDR2 SVGAGI, per germline. As DNA, the CDR3 is TGTGCCAGCAGTTACGGGCGGGCGAACACCGGGGAGCTGTTTTTT. Translated, it gives CASSYGRANTGELFF.

Here the CDR3 reads CASSFYRQGLPEAFF. CDR3 bases: TGTGCCAGCAGCTTCTACCGACAGGGATTGCCTGAAGCTTTCTTT. The V call is TRBV14, the J call TRBJ1-1, with TRBD1 matching over 7 bases. The J segment lost 6 bases and the V segment lost 5 bases, leaving 12 bases of the junction unmatched. The CDR3 consists of 15 residues. Germline V gene sequence: CDR1 SGHDN, CDR2 FVKESK.

This chain connects TRBV10-3 to TRBJ1-1; no firm D call. V dropped 3 bases and J dropped 9 bases, with 8 bases sitting between them. Germline V lookup: CDR1 ENHRY, CDR2 SYGVKD. There are 11 residues in the CDR3. The CDR3 loop is CAISDGGKAFF. The CDR3 DNA sequence: TGTGCCATCAGTGACGGAGGGAAAGCTTTCTTT.

In its sample, this clone was seen a few times. The chain has TRBV4-3 and TRBJ1-4; D gene ambiguous. The germline V gene has CDR1 LGHNA and CDR2 YSLEER. The V and J ends lost 4 bases and 7 bases respectively, with 13 bases between them. This CDR3 region has 14 residues. CDR3 region: CASSPRRAGEKLFF. The CDR3 DNA is TGCGCCAGCAGCCCCCGGAGGGCGGGTGAAAAACTGTTTTTT.

The rearrangement links TRBV2 to TRBJ2-1; TRBD1 aligns across 8 bases. Germline values: CDR1 SNHLY, CDR2 FYNNEI. Trimming at V came to 2 bases and at J to 5 bases, leaving 5 bases not matched to a gene. The length of the CDR3 is 15 residues. For the CDR3, the DNA is TGTGCCAGCAGTGAATGGGCAGGGGGCAACAATGAGCAGTTCTTC. Protein sequence: CASSEWAGGNNEQFF.

The chain carries TRBV23-1 and TRBJ2-7; no clear D. TRBV23-1 is filed as an ORF, its function uncertain. With 4 bases removed from V and 4 bases from J, the gap between germline ends came to 8 bases. The CDR3 runs to 12 residues. The CDR3: CASSLEIYEQYF. The CDR3 DNA reads TGCGCCAGCAGTCTTGAGATATACGAGCAGTACTTC.

The V gene is TRBV19, the J gene TRBJ1-1, with 10 positions matching TRBD1. V was clipped by 3 bases and J by 5 bases; unmatched bases: 6. This CDR3 contains 15 residues. Germline CDR1 is LNHDA and CDR2 is SQIVND (reference sequence). CDR3 residues: CASSMVDRGGTEAFF. The CDR3 bases are TGTGCCAGTAGTATGGTGGACAGGGGGGGAACTGAAGCTTTCTTT.

The V gene is TRBV7-8, the J gene TRBJ1-4; possible D gene TRBD1, 5 bases. The ends were cut back, 5 bases at V and 4 bases at J, with 14 bases in the middle. Germline assignment: CDR1 SGHVS and CDR2 FQNEAQ. The CDR3 contains 15 residues. CDR3 in DNA: TGTGCCAGCAGCCAATTTGGGGGGTTTAATGAAAAACTGTTTTTT. Translated: CASSQFGGFNEKLFF.

The V call is TRBV6-5, the J call TRBJ2-1; 10 bases agree with TRBD1. Germline V CDR1 and CDR2: MNHEY, SVGAGI. The CDR3 is 14 residues long. The ends lost 5 bases at V and 5 bases at J; junction bases unmatched: 3. CDR3 region: CASSRTGGDNEQFF. The CDR3 DNA reads TGTGCCAGCAGTAGGACAGGGGGGGACAATGAGCAGTTCTTC.

This clone appeared a few times. The CDR3 coding sequence is TGTGCCAGCGGAGACCCGGGACAGCGCAATATGGCCCAAGAGACCCAGTACTTC. As protein: CASGDPGQRNMAQETQYF. The chain links TRBV2 to TRBJ2-5, with 7 bases identical to TRBD1. The V segment lost 8 bases and the J segment 1 base; nucleotides outside the gene matches: 19. Germline V gives CDR1 SNHLY, CDR2 FYNNEI. The CDR3 extends over 18 amino acids.

This sequence joins TRBV19 and TRBJ1-2; the D is unclear. This CDR3 has 13 amino acids. V was pared by 0 bases and J by 7 bases, with 9 bases between. Per the germline V gene, CDR1 is LNHDA and CDR2 is SQIVND (reference sequence). CDR3: CASSIDHRVGYTF. DNA for the CDR3: TGTGCCAGTAGTATAGATCATCGGGTTGGCTACACCTTC. The full variable domain, completed using reference TRBV19 and TRBJ1-2, is DGGITQSPKYLFRKEGQNVTLSCEQNLNHDAMYWYRQDPGQGLRLIYYSQIVNDFQKGDIAEGYSVSREKKESFPLTVTSAQKNPTAFYLCASSIDHRVGYTFGSGTRLTVV.

The chain uses TRBV15 and TRBJ2-5; tentatively, D is TRBD2 (6 bases). Germline lookup yields CDR1 LNHNV and CDR2 YYDKDF (reference sequence). Trimming took 0 bases from V and 5 from J, leaving 13 bases between them. This CDR3 contains 15 residues. The chain's CDR3 is CATSRDQGLSETQYF. CDR3 DNA: TGTGCCACCAGCAGAGATCAGGGACTCTCTGAGACCCAGTACTTC. Using reference TRBV15 and TRBJ2-5 for the parts outside the CDR3, the full variable domain is DAMVIQNPRYQVTQFGKPVTLSCSQTLNHNVMYWYQQKSSQAPKLLFHYYDKDFNNEADTPDNFQSRRPNTSFCFLDIRSPGLGDTAMYLCATSRDQGLSETQYFGPGTRLLVL.

The rearrangement joins TRBV5-1 to TRBJ2-5; D call uncertain. Trimming left V 0 bases short and J 2 bases short, with 8 bases between. Looked up from germline, CDR1 is SGHRS and CDR2 is YFSETQ. CDR3 length: 14 residues. This chain's CDR3 is CASSLGIAQETQYF. CDR3 sequence (DNA): TGCGCCAGCAGCTTGGGAATAGCTCAAGAGACCCAGTACTTC.

The gene calls are TRBV7-7 and TRBJ2-5, with 7 nucleotides matching TRBD1. CDR3 size: 15 residues. Germline lookup yields CDR1 SSHAT and CDR2 FNYEAQ (reference sequence). Trimming took 0 bases from V and 1 from J; bases not matched to a gene: 2. The CDR3 here is CASSLATGPQETQYF. The CDR3 DNA reads as TGTGCCAGCAGCTTAGCGACAGGGCCCCAAGAGACCCAGTACTTC.

This clone is judged medium-sized. The chain is built from TRBV7-8 and TRBJ1-2; no clear D gene. This CDR3 comprises 15 residues. From germline, CDR1 is SGHVS and CDR2 FQNEAQ. V lost 0 bases and J lost 4, with 12 bases in between. The CDR3 nucleotides read TGTGCCAGCAGCTTAGCCTCCGGCCGGGGCTATGGCTACACCTTC. Its translation: CASSLASGRGYGYTF. Full variable domain (missing parts from reference TRBV7-8 and TRBJ1-2): GAGVSQSPRYKVAKRGQDVALRCDPISGHVSLFWYQQALGQGPEFLTYFQNEAQLDKSGLPSDRFFAERPEGSVSTLKIQRTQQEDSAVYLCASSLASGRGYGYTFGSGTRLTVV.

The J gene is TRBJ2-1, the V gene TRBV5-5, with 7 positions matching TRBD2. Germline loops: CDR1 SGHKS, CDR2 YYEKEE (reference sequence). The CDR3 is 16 amino acids. V lost 1 base and J lost 4; bases outside the gene matches: 8. The DNA for the CDR3 is TGTGCCAGCAGCTTGACTGCGGGGGTTTCTTACAATGAGCAGTTCTTC. Translation gives CASSLTAGVSYNEQFF.